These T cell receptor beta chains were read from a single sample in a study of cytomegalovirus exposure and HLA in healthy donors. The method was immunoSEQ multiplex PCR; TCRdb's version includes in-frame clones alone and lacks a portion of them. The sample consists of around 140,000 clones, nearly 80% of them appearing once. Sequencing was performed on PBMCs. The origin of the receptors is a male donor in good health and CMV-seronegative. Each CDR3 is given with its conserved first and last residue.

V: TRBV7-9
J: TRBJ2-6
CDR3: CASSPMGGISGANVLTF

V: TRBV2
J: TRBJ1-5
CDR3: CASSESGHSRQPQHF

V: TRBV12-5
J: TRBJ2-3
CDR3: CASGPGLAGDSDTQYF

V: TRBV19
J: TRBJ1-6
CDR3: CASSTSGTGDSPLHF

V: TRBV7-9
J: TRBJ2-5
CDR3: CASSLGPGGREETQYF

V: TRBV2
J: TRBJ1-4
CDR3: CASSASTGGREKLFF

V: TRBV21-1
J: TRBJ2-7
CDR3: CASTPPHGTSGGNEQYF

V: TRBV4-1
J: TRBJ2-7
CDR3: CASSQVAGAHYEQYF

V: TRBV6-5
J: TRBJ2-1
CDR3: CASSYRGRVGHEQFF

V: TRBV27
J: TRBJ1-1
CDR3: CASSTFRWGPNTEAFF

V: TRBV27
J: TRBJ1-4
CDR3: CASSQDRGRRRTNEKLFF

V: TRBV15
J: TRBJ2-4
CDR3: CATSQGLNIQYF

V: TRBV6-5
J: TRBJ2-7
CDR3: CASSYSPQFEQYF

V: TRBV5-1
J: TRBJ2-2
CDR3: CASSPSGTGNTGELFF

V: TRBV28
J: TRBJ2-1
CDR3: CASSRGGNYNEQFF

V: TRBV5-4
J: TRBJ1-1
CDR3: CASSRDRGDTEAFF

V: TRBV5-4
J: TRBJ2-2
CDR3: CASSSQWTVNTGELFF

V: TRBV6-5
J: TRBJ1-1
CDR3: CASRPTVEAFF

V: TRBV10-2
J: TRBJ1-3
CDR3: CASSFGPGQPTFGNTIYF